The rows below give T cell receptor beta chains drawn from one sample of a study of tumor and adjacent non-tumor tissue in lung cancer. Via MiXCR, TCRdb re-called the multiplex PCR reads, giving one row per CDR3 protein. The sample contains some 120,000 distinct CDR3 sequences, roughly 67% of which appear only once. The sequencing sample was made of lung tumor tissue. The receptors were sampled from a man under 40 with non-small cell lung cancer. The CDR3 runs from the conserved cysteine through the conserved F or W. The order of the fields is CDR3 protein, CDR3 DNA, D gene, clone size, J gene, V gene. The D gene is left open where the match is weak. Clone size is shown for a subset of rows, as once, few, many or a class of expanded clone.

CTSNRGRGTGNQPQHF	TGTACCAGCAATAGAGGGAGGGGGACTGGCAATCAGCCCCAGCATTTT	-	-	TRBJ1-5	TRBV6-1
CASSVGTGGAGSYEQYF	TGTGCCAGCAGTGTAGGGACTGGAGGCGCGGGATCCTACGAACAGTACTTC	-	-	TRBJ2-7	TRBV6-1
CSAINPGQGSDTQYF	TGCAGTGCTATCAACCCCGGACAGGGGTCAGATACGCAGTATTTT	TRBD1	many	TRBJ2-3	TRBV20-1
CANSHDGTGGTYEQYF	TGCGCCAACAGCCATGATGGGACGGGAGGTACGTACGAGCAGTACTTC	TRBD2	-	TRBJ2-7	TRBV4-1
CASSLEREREQFF	TGTGCCAGCAGCTTGGAGAGGGAAAGGGAGCAGTTCTTC	-	many	TRBJ2-1	TRBV5-5
CASSQVSGQESQYF	TGCGCCAGCAGTCAAGTCTCTGGACAAGAGAGCCAGTACTTC	-	-	TRBJ2-5	TRBV4-3
CNVEARETGTQYF	TGCAACGTTGAAGCCAGGGAGACTGGGACCCAGTACTTC	-	-	TRBJ2-5	TRBV29-1
CASSPSGQGTDEQYF	TGTGCCAGCAGCCCCTCGGGACAGGGCACAGATGAGCAGTATTTT	TRBD1	-	TRBJ2-3	TRBV12-3/TRBV12-4
CVNSQDAAYEQYF	TGTGTCAACAGCCAAGACGCGGCCTACGAGCAGTACTTC	-	-	TRBJ2-7	TRBV11-2
CASSSTSYNEQFF	TGTGCCAGCAGTTCAACCTCCTACAATGAGCAGTTCTTC	-	medium-sized	TRBJ2-1	TRBV5-6
CASSRTESSYEQYF	TGTGCCAGCAGCCGGACAGAAAGCTCCTACGAGCAGTACTTC	-	-	TRBJ2-7	TRBV2
CATSEYGSSSDTQYF	TGTGCCACCAGTGAGTACGGTAGCTCATCAGATACGCAGTATTTT	-	few	TRBJ2-3	TRBV10-3
CASRTTGSWTEAFF	TGTGCCAGCAGAACAACGGGTAGTTGGACTGAAGCTTTCTTT	-	many	TRBJ1-1	TRBV6-2/TRBV6-3
CSVADRSSYEQYF	TGCAGCGTTGCGGACAGGAGCTCCTACGAGCAGTACTTC	TRBD1	many	TRBJ2-7	TRBV29-1
CASSLAGDSAGETRYF	TGTGCCAGCAGTTTAGCGGGGGACTCTGCCGGGGAGACCCGGTACTTC	-	once	TRBJ2-5	TRBV12-3/TRBV12-4
CSALAGDRDEQPFF	TGCAGTGCCCTCGCTGGGGACAGGGATGAACAACCGTTTTTT	TRBD1	-	TRBJ1-4	TRBV20-1
CSSSPQASGSYYEQYF	TGCTCCAGCAGCCCCCAGGCTAGCGGGAGTTACTACGAGCAGTACTTC	TRBD2	-	TRBJ2-7	TRBV5-1
CTSSEGDTGELFF	TGCACCAGCAGCGAGGGAGACACCGGGGAGCTGTTTTTT	-	-	TRBJ2-2	TRBV10-1
CTSTPGSNQPQDF	TGCACCAGCACCCCGGGGAGCAATCAGCCCCAGGATTTT	-	-	TRBJ1-5	TRBV10-2
CASIYLVRGYYGYTF	TGTGCCAGCATTTACTTGGTCAGAGGATACTATGGCTACACCTTC	-	-	TRBJ1-2	TRBV6-5
CASICSVVTFF	TGTGCCAGCATCTGTTCGGTGGTAACGTTCTTC	-	-	TRBJ2-1	TRBV11-1
CANSSGTGPGAFF	TGTGCCAACAGCTCGGGGACGGGGCCGGGAGCTTTCTTT	-	-	TRBJ1-1	TRBV11-3
CASCYTVSEGYNEQFF	TGTGCCAGCTGTTATACCGTAAGCGAGGGCTACAATGAGCAGTTCTTC	-	-	TRBJ2-1	TRBV11-2
CASGPEARDSRRGTEAFF	TGTGCCAGCGGTCCTGAAGCGCGGGACAGCAGGCGAGGCACTGAAGCTTTCTTT	TRBD1	-	TRBJ1-1	TRBV11-3
CTSSSSTSGKSDTQYF	TGTACTAGCAGCTCATCGACTAGCGGGAAATCAGATACGCAGTATTTT	TRBD2	-	TRBJ2-3	TRBV11-2
CSAILSGRVLNGQFF	TGCAGTGCTATTCTGAGCGGTAGAGTCTTAAATGGGCAGTTCTTC	-	-	TRBJ2-1	TRBV20-1
CASSPGTTSCYEQYF	TGTGCCAGCAGCCCGGGGACGACTAGCTGTTACGAGCAGTATTTC	TRBD2	-	TRBJ2-7	TRBV11-2